A selection of T cell receptor beta chains follows, all from one sample in a study of human T cells and chemical hapten exposure. TCRdb ran MiXCR on the RACE reads and lists one entry per CDR3 protein. The sample has about 130,000 distinct CDR3 sequences, approximately 9.5% seen once. Sequenced input: whole blood. These receptors were taken from a male donor in good health. Some clones in this sample may be carry-over from other donors' samples. The CDR3 runs from the conserved cysteine through the conserved F or W. Each record gives: CDR3 protein, CDR3 DNA, clone size, J gene, V gene, D gene. A D gene is named only where the DNA matches it firmly. Clone size appears in some rows only: once, few, many, or a class for an expanded clone.

CDR3 protein: CASSVVPAGYNEQFF
CDR3 DNA: TGTGCCAGCAGCGTAGTTCCAGCGGGCTACAATGAGCAGTTCTTC
clone size: NA
J gene: TRBJ2-1
V gene: TRBV9
D gene: NA

CDR3 protein: CASSYSAGRADTQYF
CDR3 DNA: TGTGCCAGCAGTTACTCGGCGGGGCGGGCAGATACGCAGTATTTT
clone size: few
J gene: TRBJ2-3
V gene: TRBV6-5
D gene: NA

CDR3 protein: CASSLEDWGAGTGELFF
CDR3 DNA: TGTGCCAGCAGCTTGGAGGATTGGGGGGCGGGCACCGGGGAGCTGTTTTTT
clone size: few
J gene: TRBJ2-2
V gene: TRBV5-5
D gene: NA

CDR3 protein: CASRGLAGASNTGELFF
CDR3 DNA: TGTGCCAGCAGGGGACTAGCGGGGGCGTCGAACACCGGGGAGCTGTTTTTT
clone size: NA
J gene: TRBJ2-2
V gene: TRBV6-1
D gene: TRBD2

CDR3 protein: CASSPIWVPAGASYNEQFF
CDR3 DNA: TGTGCCAGCAGTCCTATTTGGGTCCCTGCGGGAGCCTCCTACAATGAGCAGTTCTTC
clone size: NA
J gene: TRBJ2-1
V gene: TRBV27
D gene: TRBD2

CDR3 protein: CASSLRPGGEQYF
CDR3 DNA: TGTGCCAGCAGTTTGCGGCCAGGGGGCGAGCAGTACTTC
clone size: NA
J gene: TRBJ2-7
V gene: TRBV12-3/TRBV12-4
D gene: TRBD1

CDR3 protein: CSVDTYSYNEQFF
CDR3 DNA: TGCAGCGTTGACACTTACTCCTACAATGAGCAGTTCTTC
clone size: NA
J gene: TRBJ2-1
V gene: TRBV29-1
D gene: NA

CDR3 protein: CASSQEDRGVGSTEAFF
CDR3 DNA: TGTGCCAGCAGCCAAGAGGACAGAGGGGTGGGTAGTACTGAAGCTTTCTTT
clone size: few
J gene: TRBJ1-1
V gene: TRBV4-2
D gene: NA

CDR3 protein: CSARSQRGPYNEQFF
CDR3 DNA: TGCAGTGCTAGAAGCCAGCGGGGGCCCTACAATGAGCAGTTCTTC
clone size: few
J gene: TRBJ2-1
V gene: TRBV20-1
D gene: TRBD2

CDR3 protein: CSARLGESENTGELFF
CDR3 DNA: TGCAGTGCTAGATTAGGAGAATCGGAGAACACCGGGGAGCTGTTTTTT
clone size: few
J gene: TRBJ2-2
V gene: TRBV20-1
D gene: NA

CDR3 protein: CASSPGTGWRDTQYF
CDR3 DNA: TGTGCCAGCAGCCCCGGGACAGGGTGGAGGGATACGCAGTATTTT
clone size: few
J gene: TRBJ2-3
V gene: TRBV5-4
D gene: TRBD1

CDR3 protein: CASSPDGGLYNEQFF
CDR3 DNA: TGTGCCAGCAGCCCGGACGGGGGCCTGTACAATGAGCAGTTCTTC
clone size: many
J gene: TRBJ2-1
V gene: TRBV7-9
D gene: NA

CDR3 protein: CSVGTPAGTDYGYTF
CDR3 DNA: TGCAGCGTTGGCACCCCTGCCGGGACAGACTATGGCTACACCTTC
clone size: many
J gene: TRBJ1-2
V gene: TRBV29-1
D gene: TRBD1

CDR3 protein: CASSQDDGQSLFF
CDR3 DNA: TGCGCCAGCAGCCAAGACGACGGACAGTCCCTATTCTTC
clone size: NA
J gene: TRBJ2-7
V gene: TRBV4-3
D gene: NA

CDR3 protein: CASSVRTGQNTEAFF
CDR3 DNA: TGTGCCAGTAGTGTCCGGACAGGACAAAACACTGAAGCTTTCTTT
clone size: few
J gene: TRBJ1-1
V gene: TRBV19
D gene: TRBD1

CDR3 protein: CASSYAGQVNSPLHF
CDR3 DNA: TGCGCCAGCAGCTACGCGGGACAGGTTAATTCACCCCTCCACTTT
clone size: few
J gene: TRBJ1-6
V gene: TRBV5-1
D gene: TRBD1

CDR3 protein: CASSHPSRGNYGYTF
CDR3 DNA: TGTGCCAGCAGCCATCCGTCACGGGGTAACTATGGCTACACCTTC
clone size: NA
J gene: TRBJ1-2
V gene: TRBV3-1
D gene: NA

CDR3 protein: CAARDRGNNSPLHF
CDR3 DNA: TGTGCCGCCCGGGACAGGGGGAATAATTCACCCCTCCACTTT
clone size: NA
J gene: TRBJ1-6
V gene: TRBV10-3
D gene: TRBD1

CDR3 protein: CASSLPSGSTDTQYF
CDR3 DNA: TGCGCCAGCAGCTTGCCTAGCGGGAGTACAGATACGCAGTATTTT
clone size: NA
J gene: TRBJ2-3
V gene: TRBV5-1
D gene: TRBD2

CDR3 protein: CAISGGDLRGKNIQYF
CDR3 DNA: TGTGCCATCAGTGGGGGGGATCTAAGAGGCAAAAACATTCAGTACTTC
clone size: few
J gene: TRBJ2-4
V gene: TRBV10-3
D gene: NA

CDR3 protein: CSVPSGANVLTF
CDR3 DNA: TGCAGCGTCCCATCTGGGGCCAACGTCCTGACTTTC
clone size: NA
J gene: TRBJ2-6
V gene: TRBV29-1
D gene: NA

CDR3 protein: CSGGRDNTEAFF
CDR3 DNA: TGCAGCGGGGGTCGGGATAACACTGAAGCTTTCTTT
clone size: NA
J gene: TRBJ1-1
V gene: TRBV29-1
D gene: NA

CDR3 protein: CASSLRTGGGNTIYF
CDR3 DNA: TGTGCCAGCAGCCTCCGGACAGGGGGAGGAAACACCATATATTTT
clone size: many
J gene: TRBJ1-3
V gene: TRBV14
D gene: TRBD1

CDR3 protein: CASSASGTGPYEQYF
CDR3 DNA: TGTGCCAGCAGTGCCTCCGGGACAGGTCCCTACGAGCAGTACTTC
clone size: many
J gene: TRBJ2-7
V gene: TRBV2
D gene: TRBD1

CDR3 protein: CASRRDRGFYQETQYF
CDR3 DNA: TGTGCCAGCAGAAGGGACAGGGGGTTTTACCAAGAGACCCAGTACTTC
clone size: NA
J gene: TRBJ2-5
V gene: TRBV6-5
D gene: TRBD1

CDR3 protein: CASSLRGKNTEAFF
CDR3 DNA: TGTGCCAGCAGCTTGCGGGGGAAGAACACTGAAGCTTTCTTT
clone size: NA
J gene: TRBJ1-1
V gene: TRBV5-8
D gene: NA

CDR3 protein: CASEGGAETQYF
CDR3 DNA: TGTGCCAGCGAAGGGGGAGCAGAGACCCAGTACTTC
clone size: NA
J gene: TRBJ2-5
V gene: TRBV25-1
D gene: NA

CDR3 protein: CSARDQKGLVYTNEQFF
CDR3 DNA: TGCAGTGCTAGAGATCAAAAGGGTCTCGTTTACACAAATGAGCAGTTCTTC
clone size: many
J gene: TRBJ2-1
V gene: TRBV20-1
D gene: NA

CDR3 protein: CASSKAKGQTNPLAKNIQYF
CDR3 DNA: TGTGCCAGCAGCAAAGCGAAGGGACAGACAAATCCTCTAGCCAAAAACATTCAGTACTTC
clone size: few
J gene: TRBJ2-4
V gene: TRBV21-1
D gene: NA

CDR3 protein: CASNAGREGYGYTF
CDR3 DNA: TGTGCCAGTAACGCCGGGAGGGAAGGCTATGGCTACACCTTC
clone size: few
J gene: TRBJ1-2
V gene: TRBV19
D gene: NA

CDR3 protein: CASSETTQGRINGYTF
CDR3 DNA: TGTGCCAGCAGTGAGACTACACAGGGGAGGATAAACGGCTACACCTTC
clone size: few
J gene: TRBJ1-2
V gene: TRBV25-1
D gene: TRBD1

CDR3 protein: CASRRLAGANVLTF
CDR3 DNA: TGTGCCAGCAGGCGACTAGCTGGGGCCAACGTCCTGACTTTC
clone size: few
J gene: TRBJ2-6
V gene: TRBV2
D gene: NA

CDR3 protein: CASSMDGSSNQPQHF
CDR3 DNA: TGTGCCAGCAGCATGGACGGGAGTAGCAATCAGCCCCAGCATTTT
clone size: NA
J gene: TRBJ1-5
V gene: TRBV7-2
D gene: NA

CDR3 protein: CASSLRSRNQPQHF
CDR3 DNA: TGTGCCAGCAGTTTAAGATCAAGGAATCAGCCCCAGCATTTT
clone size: few
J gene: TRBJ1-5
V gene: TRBV12-3/TRBV12-4
D gene: NA

CDR3 protein: CASSANTGTQYF
CDR3 DNA: TGTGCCAGCAGCGCAAACACGGGGACCCAGTACTTC
clone size: few
J gene: TRBJ2-5
V gene: TRBV5-5
D gene: NA

CDR3 protein: CSVERRHTSGRVAYNEQFF
CDR3 DNA: TGCAGCGTTGAACGGAGACATACTAGCGGGAGGGTGGCCTACAATGAGCAGTTCTTC
clone size: few
J gene: TRBJ2-1
V gene: TRBV29-1
D gene: TRBD2

CDR3 protein: CASSHQGSLTGVNTEAFF
CDR3 DNA: TGTGCCAGCAGTCACCAAGGGAGCCTTACAGGGGTGAACACTGAAGCTTTCTTT
clone size: NA
J gene: TRBJ1-1
V gene: TRBV27
D gene: TRBD1

CDR3 protein: CASSFVSNTGELFF
CDR3 DNA: TGTGCCAGCAGTTTCGTCAGCAACACCGGGGAGCTGTTTTTT
clone size: few
J gene: TRBJ2-2
V gene: TRBV27
D gene: NA

CDR3 protein: CASSYEVGQPQHF
CDR3 DNA: TGTGCCAGCAGTTACGAGGTTGGCCAGCCCCAGCATTTT
clone size: few
J gene: TRBJ1-5
V gene: TRBV6-5
D gene: NA

CDR3 protein: CASSYSNLQGGEQFF
CDR3 DNA: TGTGCCAGCAGTTACTCGAATCTCCAAGGGGGTGAGCAGTTCTTC
clone size: NA
J gene: TRBJ2-1
V gene: TRBV6-5
D gene: NA

CDR3 protein: CSVETSGTTDTQYF
CDR3 DNA: TGCAGCGTGGAGACTAGCGGGACGACAGATACGCAGTATTTT
clone size: NA
J gene: TRBJ2-3
V gene: TRBV29-1
D gene: TRBD2

CDR3 protein: CASSVTGTLGEQYF
CDR3 DNA: TGTGCCAGCAGCGTGACAGGGACCTTGGGCGAGCAGTACTTC
clone size: few
J gene: TRBJ2-7
V gene: TRBV9
D gene: TRBD1

CDR3 protein: CASSLGAGESYNEQFF
CDR3 DNA: TGTGCCAGCAGCTTAGGGGCGGGAGAATCCTACAATGAGCAGTTCTTC
clone size: few
J gene: TRBJ2-1
V gene: TRBV7-6
D gene: TRBD2

CDR3 protein: CSAGVRATALNTEAFF
CDR3 DNA: TGCAGTGCTGGGGTCAGAGCAACGGCTTTGAACACTGAAGCTTTCTTT
clone size: many
J gene: TRBJ1-1
V gene: TRBV20-1
D gene: NA

CDR3 protein: CASSSGLAGAYNEQFF
CDR3 DNA: TGTGCCAGCAGTTCCGGACTAGCGGGAGCCTACAATGAGCAGTTCTTC
clone size: many
J gene: TRBJ2-1
V gene: TRBV28
D gene: TRBD2

CDR3 protein: CASSLGLAGDTPYEQYF
CDR3 DNA: TGTGCCAGCAGCTTAGGTTTGGCGGGAGATACCCCCTACGAGCAGTACTTC
clone size: NA
J gene: TRBJ2-7
V gene: TRBV7-9
D gene: TRBD2

CDR3 protein: CAQPQDTSNQPQHF
CDR3 DNA: TGCGCCCAGCCGCAGGATACAAGCAATCAGCCCCAGCATTTT
clone size: many
J gene: TRBJ1-5
V gene: TRBV5-1
D gene: NA

CDR3 protein: CASSFDRFPGELFF
CDR3 DNA: TGTGCCAGCAGTTTTGACAGGTTCCCCGGGGAGCTGTTTTTT
clone size: NA
J gene: TRBJ2-2
V gene: TRBV12-3/TRBV12-4
D gene: NA

CDR3 protein: CASNRQSSYEQYF
CDR3 DNA: TGTGCCAGCAACCGACAGAGCTCCTACGAGCAGTACTTC
clone size: many
J gene: TRBJ2-7
V gene: TRBV6-2/TRBV6-3
D gene: NA

CDR3 protein: CASSLLGDRSSYEQYF
CDR3 DNA: TGTGCCAGCAGCCTACTGGGGGACCGAAGCTCCTACGAGCAGTACTTC
clone size: NA
J gene: TRBJ2-7
V gene: TRBV25-1
D gene: NA

CDR3 protein: CASSPDLIWGTGELFF
CDR3 DNA: TGTGCCAGCAGCCCCGACTTGATCTGGGGCACCGGGGAGCTGTTTTTT
clone size: few
J gene: TRBJ2-2
V gene: TRBV14
D gene: NA

CDR3 protein: CASSQDNYGYTF
CDR3 DNA: TGTGCCAGCAGCCAAGACAACTATGGCTACACCTTC
clone size: few
J gene: TRBJ1-2
V gene: TRBV5-5
D gene: NA

CDR3 protein: CASSSGGQVSGELFF
CDR3 DNA: TGTGCCAGCAGTTCCGGGGGGCAGGTGTCCGGGGAGCTGTTTTTT
clone size: many
J gene: TRBJ2-2
V gene: TRBV6-5
D gene: NA

CDR3 protein: CSVKVSTDTQYF
CDR3 DNA: TGCAGCGTTAAGGTTAGCACAGATACGCAGTATTTT
clone size: NA
J gene: TRBJ2-3
V gene: TRBV29-1
D gene: NA

CDR3 protein: CASSLEGQSNQPQHF
CDR3 DNA: TGCGCCAGCAGCTTGGAGGGACAGAGCAATCAGCCCCAGCATTTT
clone size: few
J gene: TRBJ1-5
V gene: TRBV5-1
D gene: TRBD1

CDR3 protein: CASSSAEKLFF
CDR3 DNA: TGTGCCAGCAGCTCGGCTGAAAAACTGTTTTTT
clone size: few
J gene: TRBJ1-4
V gene: TRBV7-9
D gene: NA